This passage covers 16 T cell receptor beta chains from one sample sequenced in a study of Graves' ophthalmopathy and Graves' hyperthyroidism. The study amplified TCR beta CDR3 regions using RNA transcripts. First-round RT-PCR with HTBI primers preceded a second-round multiplex PCR. TCRdb used MiXCR to reprocess the multiplex PCR reads, holding one entry per CDR3 protein. The table includes 1 million to 1.3 million distinct CDR3 sequences, approximately 35% detected once. Sequenced material: peripheral blood or thyroid tissue (not recorded which). These receptors originate from an adult man with Graves' hyperthyroidism.

The table lists this clonotype with a few counts. V is TRBV9 and J is TRBJ1-1; the D gene is possibly TRBD1 (5 bases). Germline loops: CDR1 SGDLS, CDR2 YYNGEE. V lost 3 bases to trimming and J lost 0 bases, with 15 bases between them. CDR3 length equals 16 residues. CDR3 DNA: TGTGCCAGCAGCGGAGGCGTGGGGCCTATGAACACTGAAGCTTTCTTT. Protein: CASSGGVGPMNTEAFF.

This clonotype has only a few counts. The gene calls are TRBV4-1 and TRBJ1-5; 7 bases fit TRBD1. The CDR3 is 15 residues long. The germline V gene has CDR1 MGHRA and CDR2 YSYEKL. With 0 bases clipped from V and 1 base from J, the junction kept 0 bases outside the gene matches. The CDR3 DNA reads TGCGCCAGCAGCCAAGAGGGACAGAGCAATCAGCCCCAGCATTTT. It is translated as CASSQEGQSNQPQHF.

This chain joins TRBV29-1 and TRBJ2-2; 11 nucleotides match TRBD1. V lost 4 bases, J lost 6 bases, and 7 bases stayed unmatched. Germline V gives CDR1 SQVTM, CDR2 ANQGSEA. The CDR3 covers 15 residues. The CDR3 here is CSVGIGTGGAGELFF. For the CDR3, the DNA is TGCAGCGTTGGGATAGGGACAGGGGGTGCCGGGGAGCTGTTTTTT.

CDR3 bases: TGTGCCAGCAGCCCGCCCCCAGGGGGGCGGACTGAAGCTTTCTTT. It is translated as CASSPPPGGRTEAFF. The chain combines TRBV25-1 with TRBJ1-1; 7 bases line up with TRBD1. V was clipped by 6 bases and J by 5 bases; unmatched bases: 12. The CDR3 loop spans 15 amino acids. Germline values: CDR1 MGHDK, CDR2 SYGVNS.

A few counts support this clonotype. V gene TRBV14 combines with J gene TRBJ2-7; D is possibly TRBD1 (6 bases). CDR1 is SGHDN, CDR2 FVKESK, per germline. Trimming shortened V by 0 bases and J by 5 bases, and 20 bases separated the two germline ends. The CDR3 loop spans 17 amino acids. This CDR3 reads CASSQEKTRGTRDEQYF. The CDR3 bases are TGTGCCAGCAGCCAAGAGAAAACCAGGGGCACTAGGGACGAGCAGTACTTC.

The V call is TRBV2, the J call TRBJ1-6; a weak D match, TRBD1 (6 bases). Looked up from germline, CDR1 is SNHLY and CDR2 is FYNNEI. Trimming left V 2 bases short and J 9 bases short, with 14 bases between. This CDR3 region has 15 residues. CDR3 nucleotide sequence: TGTGCCAGCAGTGAACAGGGGAGCATCAGTTCACCCCTCCACTTT. Residues: CASSEQGSISSPLHF.

The CDR3 nucleotides read TGCAGTGCTGCCCGGGAAGGGGGTCAGCCCCAGCATTTT. As protein: CSAAREGGQPQHF. The V and J genes are TRBV20-1 and TRBJ1-5; D might be TRBD1 (6 bases). The germline V gene encodes CDR1 DFQATT and CDR2 SNEGSKA (reference sequence). Deletions cut 5 bases from V and 6 bases from J, with 14 bases between. The CDR3 extends over 13 amino acids.

This chain joins TRBV19 and TRBJ2-2; maybe TRBD1 (6 bases). Germline V gene data show CDR1 as LNHDA and CDR2 as SQIVND (reference sequence). The ends were cut back, 3 bases at V and 5 bases at J, with 19 bases in the middle. The CDR3 runs 17 residues. The CDR3 region is CASSIDGAGAGTGELFF. For the CDR3, the DNA is TGTGCCAGTAGTATCGACGGGGCAGGGGCCGGAACCGGGGAGCTGTTTTTT.

This clonotype was seen ten or more times. The gene calls are TRBV20-1 and TRBJ2-7, with 8 bases identical to TRBD1. After removal of 3 bases from V and 2 bases from J, the junction contained 9 bases not matched to a gene. Per germline, CDR1 DFQATT and CDR2 SNEGSKA (reference sequence). The CDR3 extends over 15 amino acids. The CDR3 loop reads CSASEKDRVPYEQYF. The CDR3 DNA reads as TGCAGTGCTAGCGAGAAGGACAGGGTACCCTACGAGCAGTACTTC.

Points on this clonotype: A much bigger clone sits one base away, suggesting this may be a read error. This rearrangement joins TRBV11-2 to TRBJ2-5, with no clear D. Germline lookup yields CDR1 SGHAT and CDR2 FQNNGV. CDR3 length: 11 amino acids. The chain's CDR3 is CAGSLKLNQYF. CDR3 nucleotide sequence: TGTGCCGGCAGCTTAAAGTTAAACCAGTACTTC.

This clonotype showed up many times. The chain joins TRBV20-1 to TRBJ1-1; D perhaps matches TRBD1 (5 bases). In germline, CDR1 is DFQATT, CDR2 SNEGSKA (reference sequence). The CDR3 length is 14 residues. Trimming cost V 0 bases and J 1 base, with 9 bases left between them. The CDR3 DNA is TGCAGTGCTAGAGATCGTCAGGGGAACACTGAAGCTTTCTTT. Protein sequence: CSARDRQGNTEAFF.

The chain employs TRBV12-3 or TRBV12-4 and TRBJ1-1; D is uncertain. V lost 6 bases and J 0 bases, leaving 23 bases between the germline ends. This CDR3 is built from 18 residues. The CDR3 loop is CASSHNWGGTSMNTEAFF. CDR3 nucleotide sequence: TGTGCCAGCAGCCATAATTGGGGTGGCACGTCTATGAACACTGAAGCTTTCTTT.

This clonotype was counted ten times or more. The chain uses TRBV6-1 and TRBJ1-5; D not certain. CDR3 length: 14 amino acids. V gave up 7 bases and J gave up 3 bases, with 13 bases separating them. Looked up from germline, CDR1 is MNHNS and CDR2 is SASEGT. The CDR3 nucleotides read TGTGCCAGCACCTCTCAAGGAGTCAATCAGCCCCAGCATTTT. Encoded protein: CASTSQGVNQPQHF.

The J gene is TRBJ2-5, the V gene TRBV29-1; TRBD1 agrees at 7 bases. Germline V gene sequence: CDR1 SQVTM, CDR2 ANQGSEA. With V trimmed by 8 bases and J by 2 bases, 11 bases remained unmatched. The CDR3 loop spans 14 amino acids. The CDR3 protein is CSSLGGQRQETQYF. DNA of the CDR3: TGCAGCAGCTTAGGGGGCCAGAGACAAGAGACCCAGTACTTC.

This clonotype appeared many times. This sequence joins TRBV6-5 and TRBJ1-1, with D unresolved. The germline V gene has CDR1 MNHEY and CDR2 SVGAGI. CDR3 length equals 13 residues. Deletions cut 2 bases from V and 1 base from J, with 5 bases between. The CDR3 sequence is CASSYRPNTEAFF. The CDR3 nucleotides read TGTGCCAGCAGTTACAGGCCGAACACTGAAGCTTTCTTT.

The J gene is TRBJ2-5, the V gene TRBV6-5; TRBD1 agrees at 10 bases. There are 15 residues in the CDR3. The V gene's germline CDR1 is MNHEY and CDR2 SVGAGI. The ends lost 2 bases at V and 4 bases at J; junction bases unmatched: 4. For the CDR3, the DNA is TGTGCCAGCAGTTACGGGGGACAGGGGCGAGAGACCCAGTACTTC. Protein sequence: CASSYGGQGRETQYF.